This T cell receptor beta chain was observed in a study of T cells in narcolepsy. General study findings and limits: Autoreactive HCRT-specific and TRIB2-specific clonotypes were marked in same-patient CSF-versus-blood CD4+ comparisons. No autoreactive T cell clone sequences appeared in some memory CD4+ repertoires.

Repertoires were generated with immunoSEQ multiplex PCR, while TCRdb's copy carries only in-frame clones and drops some. The sample includes about 30,000 clones, approximately 83% seen only once; the top ten take less than 1%. The CDR3 runs 14 residues. V was trimmed by 0 bases and J by 0 bases, leaving 3 bases between them. The germline V gene encodes CDR1 MNHNY and CDR2 SVGAGI (reference sequence). Concerning this clone: Its antigen is currently unknown.

The chain couples TRBV6-6 to TRBJ2-1; the D is unclear. The clonotype comes from a human donor with narcolepsy. Material for sequencing was CD45RA- memory CD4+ T cells from PBMCs. The CDR3 DNA is TGTGCCAGCAGTTACTCCCGCTCCTACAATGAGCAGTTCTTC. This codes for CASSYSRSYNEQFF.